This T cell receptor beta chain was sequenced in a study of blood T cell repertoires in COVID-19. Study-level background: Acute and convalescent COVID-19 specimens originated in the United States, Italy and Spain.

The authors' processing: Cell counts per sample came from amplifying reference gene primers. The repertoire was sequenced with immunoSEQ multiplex PCR; TCRdb's copy has only in-frame clones and lacks some. V and J calls and clone size are those listed in that table; D and trimming were worked out from the DNA. The repertoire has 310,000 or so clones, around 86% of them found once; the top ten carry 1%. Germline assignment: CDR1 LGHNA and CDR2 YNFKEQ. Trimming at V came to 1 base and at J to 3 bases, leaving 2 bases not matched to a gene. The CDR3 has 14 residues. This clonotype was obtained from a man aged 50 to 59 with active or convalescent COVID-19. Source material: peripheral blood. The rearrangement links TRBV4-2 to TRBJ1-1; 7 bases map to TRBD1. The CDR3 sequence is CASSQGQGDTEAFF. In DNA form, the CDR3 reads TGTGCCAGCAGCCAAGGACAGGGCGACACTGAAGCTTTCTTT.